Each of the 2 T cell receptor beta chains below was sequenced from the same sample in a study of cytomegalovirus exposure and HLA in healthy donors. PCR involved 60 Vbeta and 13 Jbeta primers. Generated by immunoSEQ multiplex PCR, the TCRdb table keeps only in-frame clones and is missing some. This sample has about 210,000 clones, with roughly 80% found just once. Specimen: PBMCs. These receptors were taken from a man under 40 in good health and CMV-seronegative.

A single count supports this clone. The chain uses TRBV5-6 and TRBJ2-2; the match to TRBD1 covers 10 bases. CDR3 size: 16 residues. Germline V gene lookup returns CDR1 SGHDT and CDR2 YYEEEE. The J segment lost 7 bases and the V segment lost 5 bases, leaving 11 bases of the junction unmatched. DNA of the CDR3: TGTGCCAGCAGTACCGGGACAGGGGCGGTTATCGGGGAGCTGTTTTTT. As protein: CASSTGTGAVIGELFF.

V usage is TRBV7-9 and J usage is TRBJ2-2; D is possibly TRBD2 (5 bases). Deletions cut 5 bases from V and 6 bases from J, with 13 bases between. The CDR3 runs to 14 residues. The germline CDR1 and CDR2 sequences are SEHNR and FQNEAQ (reference sequence). The chain's CDR3 is CASSQFGVAGELFF. CDR3 DNA sequence: TGTGCCAGCAGCCAGTTCGGGGTCGCCGGGGAGCTGTTTTTT.